What follows are 21 T cell receptor gamma chains derived from one specimen sequenced in a study of gamma-delta T cells after stem cell transplantation. TCRdb reran clone calling via CATT on the RT-PCR reads. The table shows about 5,000 gamma-chain clones, with approximately 18% occurring only once. Sequenced: gamma-delta T cells. Source of these receptors: a human donor. It is not recorded whose cells these are; they may come from a transplant donor.

This clone was observed a handful of times. Other DNA variants within this sample encode the same CDR3. The rearrangement uses TRGV2 and TRGJ1 or TRGJ2. The CDR3 length is 9 residues. CDR1 and CDR2 from the germline V gene are EGSNGY and YDSYNSKV. The V and J ends lost 9 bases and 7 bases, in that order; junction bases with no gene match: 3. CDR3 region: CATLYKKLF. The CDR3 DNA reads TGTGCCACCCTGTATAAGAAACTCTTT.

For the CDR3, the DNA is TGTGCCTTGTGGAACCCGAATTATTATAAGAAACTCTTT. Translating gives CALWNPNYYKKLF. The V call is TRGV9, the J call TRGJ1 or TRGJ2. Trimming at V came to 6 bases and at J to 0 bases, leaving 5 bases not matched to a gene. CDR3 length: 13 residues. Germline CDR1 and CDR2: GITISATS and ISYDGTV (reference sequence).

This sequence joins TRGV2 and TRGJ1 or TRGJ2. Germline CDR1 reads EGSNGY; CDR2 reads YDSYNSKV. J gave up 9 bases and V 0 bases, and 11 bases lay outside the gene matches. The length of the CDR3 is 14 residues. The CDR3 DNA follows: TGTGCCACCTGGGACGGGCGGGTCCCAACTAAGAAACTCTTT. Translation: CATWDGRVPTKKLF.

In regard to this clone: Other DNA sequences in the sample encode the same CDR3. This rearrangement joins TRGV2 to TRGJ1 or TRGJ2. The CDR3 is made up of 11 amino acids. Germline trimming cut 0 bases from V and 12 bases from J; bases unmatched to any gene: 5. Looked up from germline, CDR1 is EGSNGY and CDR2 is YDSYNSKV. CDR3 sequence reads: CATWDGQGKLF. The DNA for the CDR3 is TGTGCCACCTGGGACGGGCAGGGGAAACTCTTT.

The V call is TRGV4, the J call TRGJ1 or TRGJ2. CDR3 length: 13 residues. CDR1 EGSTGY and CDR2 YDSYTSSV come from the germline V gene. J lost 3 bases, V lost 3 bases, and 5 bases had no gene match. The CDR3 sequence: CATWDPLYYKKLF. CDR3 DNA: TGTGCCACCTGGGATCCCCTTTATTATAAGAAACTCTTT.

The V and J genes are TRGV2 and TRGJ1 or TRGJ2. Germline trimming cut 1 base from V and 9 bases from J; bases unmatched to any gene: 6. CDR1 and CDR2 from the germline V gene are EGSNGY and YDSYNSKV. This CDR3 spans 12 amino acids. For the CDR3, the DNA is TGTGCCACCTGGGACGGATGTATTAAGAAACTCTTT. Protein sequence: CATWDGCIKKLF.

This clone was observed a few times. This chain connects TRGV4 to TRGJ1 or TRGJ2. Germline V lookup: CDR1 EGSTGY, CDR2 YDSYTSSV. There are 13 residues in the CDR3. V lost 1 base to trimming and J lost 3 bases; unmatched junction nucleotides: 3. Here the CDR3 reads CATWDGSYYKKLF. The CDR3 region has the DNA TGTGCCACCTGGGATGGAAGTTATTATAAGAAACTCTTT.

This clone was seen more than once but under ten times. The chain combines TRGV8 with TRGJ1 or TRGJ2. This CDR3 is 11 amino acids long. Germline CDR1 is VENAVY and CDR2 is YDSYNSRV. V shed 5 bases, J shed 7 bases, and the junction held 5 bases outside the gene matches. The CDR3 reads CATWGPYKKLF. As DNA, the CDR3 is TGTGCCACCTGGGGGCCCTATAAGAAACTCTTT.

Of note for this clone: The sample has other DNA sequences that encode this CDR3 too. The chain joins TRGV2 to TRGJP2. CDR3 length: 13 residues. Germline V gene sequence: CDR1 EGSNGY, CDR2 YDSYNSKV. J was trimmed by 8 bases and V by 1 base; bases with no gene match: 4. CDR3 DNA sequence: TGTGCCACCTGGGACGGCGGGGATTGGATCAAGACGTTT. Translating gives CATWDGGDWIKTF.

The V call is TRGV3, the J call TRGJ1 or TRGJ2. V was clipped by 6 bases and J by 7 bases; unmatched bases: 15. CDR1 and CDR2 from the germline V gene are VTNTFY and YDVSTARD (reference sequence). The CDR3 totals 14 residues. The CDR3 DNA reads TGTGCCACCTGGCGGGGGGGACAAAAGTATAAGAAACTCTTT. Protein: CATWRGGQKYKKLF.

The chain links TRGV5 to TRGJ1 or TRGJ2. Germline lookup yields CDR1 VINAFY and CDR2 YDVSNSKD. This CDR3 comprises 13 residues. The ends lost 3 bases at V and 8 bases at J; junction bases unmatched: 10. CDR3 nucleotide sequence: TGTGCCACCTGGGACCTCCCGGGGAATAAGAAACTCTTT. Translation: CATWDLPGNKKLF.

The J gene is TRGJ1 or TRGJ2, the V gene TRGV9. Germline V lookup: CDR1 GITISATS, CDR2 ISYDGTV (reference sequence). Trimming cost V 3 bases and J 1 base; bases outside gene matches: 3. The CDR3 runs 13 residues. The CDR3 DNA reads as TGTGCCTTGTGGGAGTTCAATTATTATAAGAAACTCTTT. It specifies CALWEFNYYKKLF.

This clone was counted a few times. The chain uses TRGV2 and TRGJP2. The J segment lost 3 bases and the V segment lost 3 bases, leaving 10 bases of the junction unmatched. The CDR3 extends over 16 amino acids. Looked up from germline, CDR1 is EGSNGY and CDR2 is YDSYNSKV. CDR3 amino acids: CATWDRPDGSDWIKTF. The CDR3, as DNA: TGTGCCACCTGGGACAGGCCCGATGGTAGTGATTGGATCAAGACGTTT.

This chain connects TRGV4 to TRGJP2. V gave up 4 bases and J gave up 0 bases; unmatched junction bases: 8. Germline assignment: CDR1 EGSTGY and CDR2 YDSYTSSV. The CDR3 is 16 amino acids. DNA of the CDR3: TGTGCCACCTGGGAGGGATCTTATAGTAGTGATTGGATCAAGACGTTT. Amino acid sequence: CATWEGSYSSDWIKTF.

The CDR3 DNA reads as TGTGCCACCTGGGAACGAGATAAGAAACTCTTT. As protein: CATWERDKKLF. V and J are TRGV4 and TRGJ1 or TRGJ2. With V trimmed by 4 bases and J by 8 bases, 5 bases remained unmatched. Germline CDR1 is EGSTGY and CDR2 is YDSYTSSV. The CDR3 is made up of 11 amino acids.

The rearrangement uses TRGV3 and TRGJ1 or TRGJ2. This CDR3 spans 15 amino acids. Germline V lookup: CDR1 VTNTFY, CDR2 YDVSTARD (reference sequence). The V segment lost 0 bases and the J segment 6 bases; nucleotides outside the gene matches: 11. The CDR3 region is CATWDRLKSGYKKLF. The DNA for the CDR3 is TGTGCCACCTGGGACAGGCTAAAGTCAGGTTATAAGAAACTCTTT.

Remarks on this clone: This sequence may be a read error, since a much larger clone differs from it by one base. Additional DNA sequences in this sample encode the identical CDR3. This chain connects TRGV9 to TRGJ1 or TRGJ2. Trimming took 1 base from V and 6 from J; bases not matched to a gene: 6. This CDR3 is built from 13 residues. Germline-derived CDR1 and CDR2 are GITISATS and ISYDGTV (reference sequence). The CDR3 DNA sequence: TGTGCCTTGTGGGAGGTTTTAAGTTATAAGAAACTCTTT. It is translated as CALWEVLSYKKLF.

This clone was detected only a few times. This chain joins TRGV9 and TRGJP. The V and J ends lost 7 bases and 9 bases, in that order; junction bases with no gene match: 3. The CDR3 consists of 13 residues. Germline V gene sequence: CDR1 GITISATS, CDR2 ISYDGTV (reference sequence). The CDR3 coding sequence is TGTGCCTTGTGTCGGTTGGGCAAAAAAATCAAGGTATTT. Residues: CALCRLGKKIKVF.

This clone was recorded a few times. The CDR3 is CATWGPRRDYKKLF. Here the CDR3 DNA reads TGTGCCACCTGGGGCCCACGAAGGGATTATAAGAAACTCTTT. The chain links TRGV3 to TRGJ1 or TRGJ2. This CDR3 has 14 residues. Germline assignment: CDR1 VTNTFY and CDR2 YDVSTARD (reference sequence). The J segment lost 5 bases and the V segment lost 5 bases, leaving 12 bases of the junction unmatched.

The chain has TRGV2 and TRGJ1 or TRGJ2. The J segment lost 12 bases and the V segment lost 4 bases, leaving 15 bases of the junction unmatched. From germline, CDR1 is EGSNGY and CDR2 YDSYNSKV. The CDR3 consists of 13 residues. Here the CDR3 reads CATWESERGTKLF. For the CDR3, the DNA is TGTGCCACCTGGGAATCGGAACGAGGGACGAAACTCTTT.

A few counts support this clone. The chain couples TRGV9 to TRGJ1 or TRGJ2. V shed 2 bases and J 3 bases; nucleotides not matched to a gene: 4. Germline CDR1 and CDR2: GITISATS and ISYDGTV (reference sequence). The CDR3 covers 13 residues. CDR3 DNA sequence: TGTGCCTTGTGGGAGGGTGCTTATTATAAGAAACTCTTT. This sequence encodes CALWEGAYYKKLF.